Listed here are 24 T cell receptor beta chains from one sample, sequenced in a study of OX40 agonist ivuxolimab in advanced cancers. Profiled with immunoSEQ multiplex PCR; TCRdb holds only in-frame clones, not every one. The repertoire includes 80,000 to 85,000 clones, under 90% of them detected once, and 6% to 8.5% sits in the top ten. The specimen was CD4+ or CD8+ T cells sorted from blood, collected in a trial of the OX40 agonist ivuxolimab. All receptors come from an adult with an advanced solid tumor such as melanoma, head and neck, liver or kidney cancer.

J is TRBJ2-3 and V is TRBV28, with 7 bases aligning to TRBD2. The CDR3 is made up of 16 amino acids. Losses at the gene ends were 6 bases for V and 5 bases for J; bases not matched to a gene: 14. Germline CDR1 reads MDHEN; CDR2 reads SYDVKM. The CDR3 here is CASSRQGWRGRDTQYF. CDR3 in DNA: TGTGCCAGCAGCCGCCAAGGTTGGCGGGGGAGAGATACGCAGTATTTT.

The CDR3 is CASMVVTAGNEQFF. The CDR3 nucleotides read TGTGCCAGCATGGTCGTAACGGCGGGCAATGAGCAGTTCTTC. The rearrangement uses TRBV6-1 and TRBJ2-1; D is possibly TRBD2 (5 bases). V lost 7 bases, J lost 6 bases, and 16 bases lay in between. The CDR3 length is 14 residues. Germline V gene lookup returns CDR1 MNHNS and CDR2 SASEGT.

V usage is TRBV28 and J usage is TRBJ2-7; 8 bases agree with TRBD2. CDR3 length: 14 residues. Trimming removed 10 bases from V and 0 bases from J; junction bases left unmatched: 8. Germline V CDR1 and CDR2: MDHEN, SYDVKM. The CDR3 nucleotides read TGTGCCACAACAGCGGGGGTGAGCTCCTACGAGCAGTACGTC. It yields the protein CATTAGVSSYEQYV.

The V gene is TRBV23-1, the J gene TRBJ2-5; D is undetermined. TRBV23-1 is an open reading frame whose function is uncertain. V gave up 0 bases and J gave up 5 bases, with 16 bases separating them. This CDR3 comprises 16 residues. CDR3 nucleotides: TGCGCCAGCAGTCAATCGATCCTCTCCTCAGAGGAGACCCAGTACTTC. It codes for CASSQSILSSEETQYF.

This chain uses TRBV7-9 with TRBJ1-4; TRBD1 aligns across 8 bases. Trimming removed 5 bases from V and 3 bases from J; junction bases left unmatched: 8. This CDR3 spans 16 amino acids. Germline assignment: CDR1 SEHNR and CDR2 FQNEAQ (reference sequence). CDR3 loop: CASSPRDRGPNEKLFF. The CDR3 DNA sequence: TGTGCCAGCAGCCCCCGTGACAGGGGCCCTAATGAAAAACTGTTTTTT.

The CDR3 reads CASSSRALYRARGTDTQYF. The CDR3 region has the DNA TGTGCCAGCAGTTCCAGAGCTCTTTATCGGGCCAGAGGAACAGATACGCAGTATTTT. V is TRBV28 and J is TRBJ2-3; no definite D call. The CDR3 loop spans 19 amino acids. CDR1 and CDR2 from the germline V gene are MDHEN and SYDVKM. The germline V and J ends were trimmed by 4 bases and 3 bases, with 26 bases remaining between them.

The V call is TRBV11-2, the J call TRBJ2-7; perhaps TRBD1 as D (5 bases). This CDR3 is 13 amino acids long. The germline CDR1 and CDR2 sequences are SGHAT and FQNNGV. The germline V and J ends were trimmed by 5 bases and 3 bases, with 11 bases remaining between them. The CDR3 DNA reads as TGTGCCAGCAGCCGTACAGGAAGCTACGAGCAGTACTTC. Residues: CASSRTGSYEQYF. The whole variable domain, filled in from reference TRBV11-2 and TRBJ2-7, reads EAGVAQSPRYKIIEKRQSVAFWCNPISGHATLYWYQQILGQGPKLLIQFQNNGVVDDSQLPKDRFSAERLKGVDSTLKIQPAKLEDSAVYLCASSRTGSYEQYFGPGTRLTVT.

V and J are TRBV5-1 and TRBJ2-5; TRBD1 agrees at 11 bases. The CDR3 has 16 amino acids. The J segment lost 5 bases and the V segment lost 4 bases, leaving 10 bases of the junction unmatched. Germline CDR1 reads SGHRS; CDR2 reads YFSETQ. CDR3 DNA: TGCGCCAGCAGCCAACGGACAGGGGGCGTCGGGGAGACCCAGTACTTC. This sequence encodes CASSQRTGGVGETQYF.

This clone was recorded a few times. The V call is TRBV2, the J call TRBJ1-2; 7 positions agree with TRBD1. From germline, CDR1 is SNHLY and CDR2 FYNNEI. The CDR3 runs to 13 residues. With 7 bases clipped from V and 9 bases from J, the junction kept 11 bases outside the gene matches. CDR3 bases: TGTGCCAGCACCCCAGGGGGGAGGGCTCGCTACACCTTC. Protein sequence: CASTPGGRARYTF.

The chain is built from TRBV14 and TRBJ1-2, with D hard to call. There are 17 residues in the CDR3. V was pared by 1 base and J by 6 bases, with 21 bases between. CDR1 SGHDN and CDR2 FVKESK come from the germline V gene. CDR3 in DNA: TGTGCCAGCAGCCAAGTTTTTTCTGGGAAAAGGTCTGATGGCTACACCTTC. This encodes CASSQVFSGKRSDGYTF. Variable domain in full (rest from reference TRBV14 and TRBJ1-2): EAGVTQFPSHSVIEKGQTVTLRCDPISGHDNLYWYRRVMGKEIKFLLHFVKESKQDESGMPNNRFLAERTGGTYSTLKVQPAELEDSGVYFCASSQVFSGKRSDGYTFGSGTRLTVV.

The genes are TRBV28 and TRBJ2-5; maybe TRBD1 (6 bases). The V end was cut by 3 bases, the J end by 5 bases, with 13 bases between. Germline CDR1 is MDHEN and CDR2 is SYDVKM. This CDR3 has 14 residues. The CDR3 region has the DNA TGTGCCAGCAGTTTTGAGGGACATGAGGAGACCCAGTACTTC. It yields the protein CASSFEGHEETQYF.

This chain connects TRBV10-3 to TRBJ2-5; D is possibly TRBD1 (6 bases). The length of the CDR3 is 17 residues. Per the germline V gene, CDR1 is ENHRY and CDR2 is SYGVKD. V shed 0 bases and J shed 5 bases, with 19 bases lying between them. The CDR3 loop reads CAISESRARDIDETQYF. For the CDR3, the DNA is TGTGCCATCAGTGAGTCGAGGGCCCGGGACATTGACGAGACCCAGTACTTC.

This clone was observed a few times. The V gene is TRBV28, the J gene TRBJ1-1; the match to TRBD1 covers 9 bases. Trimming cost V 5 bases and J 6 bases; bases outside gene matches: 7. CDR3 length: 14 amino acids. Germline lookup yields CDR1 MDHEN and CDR2 SYDVKM. As DNA, the CDR3 is TGTGCCAGCAGTCCGTACCGGGACAGGGCTGAAGCTTTCTTT. This translates into CASSPYRDRAEAFF.

The chain has TRBV11-2 and TRBJ1-4, with D possibly matching TRBD1 (5 bases). This CDR3 contains 17 residues. Trimming removed 2 bases from V and 7 bases from J, with 20 bases in between. Germline V gene lookup returns CDR1 SGHAT and CDR2 FQNNGV. The CDR3 protein is CASSLRAPGPVLEKLFF. The CDR3 DNA is TGTGCCAGCAGCTTAAGGGCCCCGGGACCGGTACTTGAAAAACTGTTTTTT.

This chain joins TRBV27 and TRBJ2-7, with D unresolved. This CDR3 contains 12 residues. Germline V gene data show CDR1 as MNHEY and CDR2 as SMNVEV (reference sequence). V lost 5 bases, J lost 2 bases, and 7 bases lay in between. CDR3 DNA sequence: TGTGCCAGCAGTGACACCCCCTACGAGCAGTACTTC. Translated: CASSDTPYEQYF.

The gene calls are TRBV4-3 and TRBJ2-6; a possible D gene is TRBD1 (6 bases). Trimming removed 0 bases at V and 4 bases at J, with 13 bases between. The CDR3 is made up of 17 amino acids. Per germline, CDR1 LGHNA and CDR2 YSLEER. The DNA of the CDR3 is TGCGCCAGCAGCCAAGAAGGGGGAGTGTCCGGGGCCAACGTCCTGACTTTC. Its protein is CASSQEGGVSGANVLTF.

The rearrangement links TRBV5-5 to TRBJ1-1; weak D call: TRBD1 (5 bases). Germline assignment: CDR1 SGHKS and CDR2 YYEKEE (reference sequence). This CDR3 contains 15 residues. Trimming left V 1 base short and J 1 base short, with 11 bases between. In DNA form, the CDR3 reads TGTGCCAGCAGCTTGCAGGGAGGGGCGAACACTGAAGCTTTCTTT. Translated, it gives CASSLQGGANTEAFF.

The chain employs TRBV6-5 and TRBJ2-2, with D unclear. V lost 2 bases and J lost 4, with 8 bases in between. The germline CDR1 and CDR2 sequences are MNHEY and SVGAGI. This CDR3 spans 14 amino acids. The CDR3: CASSYGQFTGELFF. For the CDR3, the DNA is TGTGCCAGCAGTTACGGGCAGTTCACCGGGGAGCTGTTTTTT.

The chain carries TRBV7-2 and TRBJ2-1, with 8 bases identical to TRBD2. Trimming removed 4 bases from V and 5 bases from J; junction bases left unmatched: 13. The CDR3 is 17 residues long. Germline V lookup: CDR1 SGHTA, CDR2 FQGNSA. Here the CDR3 DNA reads TGTGCCAGCAGCTCCCGTCGCGTCGGGACTAGAGACAATGAGCAGTTCTTC. Translation: CASSSRRVGTRDNEQFF.

The chain employs TRBV7-2 and TRBJ2-5; tentatively, D is TRBD1 (6 bases). The V and J ends lost 4 bases and 5 bases respectively, with 14 bases between them. Germline V CDR1 and CDR2: SGHTA, FQGNSA. The CDR3 covers 14 residues. CDR3 amino acids: CASSSQGRRETQYF. In DNA form, the CDR3 reads TGTGCCAGCAGCTCTCAGGGGCGGCGGGAGACCCAGTACTTC.

This clone came up once. V is TRBV4-1 and J is TRBJ1-5; no firm D call. With 0 bases removed from V and 2 bases from J, the gap between germline ends came to 8 bases. This CDR3 has 15 amino acids. Germline V gene data show CDR1 as MGHRA and CDR2 as YSYEKL. This chain's CDR3 is CASSQEGGGNQPQHF. The CDR3 DNA follows: TGCGCCAGCAGCCAAGAAGGTGGGGGCAATCAGCCCCAGCATTTT.

V usage is TRBV6-6 and J usage is TRBJ2-1, with 9 bases identical to TRBD2. Germline V gene sequence: CDR1 MNHNY, CDR2 SVGAGI (reference sequence). V gave up 7 bases and J gave up 7 bases; unmatched junction bases: 5. The CDR3 extends over 13 amino acids. This CDR3 reads CASIAGVQNEQFF. The CDR3, as DNA: TGTGCCAGCATAGCGGGAGTGCAGAATGAGCAGTTCTTC.

CDR3 nucleotides: TGTGCCAGCAGCATAGGAGCGGGGGATGAAAAACTGTTTTTT. Translating gives CASSIGAGDEKLFF. V and J are TRBV5-4 and TRBJ1-4; possible D gene TRBD1, 5 bases. The ends were cut back, 4 bases at V and 6 bases at J, with 13 bases in the middle. Germline V gene lookup returns CDR1 SGHNT and CDR2 YYREEE (reference sequence). This CDR3 is 14 amino acids long. The full variable domain, completed using reference TRBV5-4 and TRBJ1-4, is ETGVTQSPTHLIKTRGQQVTLRCSSQSGHNTVSWYQQALGQGPQFIFQYYREEENGRGNFPPRFSGLQFPNYSSELNVNALELDDSALYLCASSIGAGDEKLFFGSGTQLSVL.

This clone was recorded a few times. This chain joins TRBV6-4 and TRBJ2-3; D is ambiguous. CDR1 and CDR2 from the germline V gene are MRHNA and SNTAGT. The CDR3 spans 13 residues. Trimming stripped 2 bases from V and 6 bases from J, with 9 bases between. As DNA, the CDR3 is TGTGCCAGCAGTGACAAAACAGAGGATACGCAGTATTTT. Translation: CASSDKTEDTQYF.